The rows below give T cell receptor beta chains drawn from one sample of a study of blood T cell repertoires in COVID-19. Repertoires were generated with immunoSEQ multiplex PCR, while TCRdb's copy carries only in-frame clones and drops some. This table holds 130,000 to 150,000 clones, around four fifths found once. Source material: peripheral blood. These receptors were obtained from a woman in her forties with active or convalescent COVID-19. Each CDR3 is given with its conserved first and last residue. The D gene is left open where the match is weak. Only part of the rows carry a size: once, few, many, or a class if the clone is expanded.

TRBJ2-3	.	TRBV24-1	.	TGTGCCACCAGTGCCCAGGGGTACTATACGCAGTATTTT	CATSAQGYYTQYF
TRBJ1-2	.	TRBV5-5	.	TGTGCCAGCAGCGCCGGAGCCGAGGGCTACACCTTC	CASSAGAEGYTF
TRBJ2-2	.	TRBV10-3	.	TGTGCCATCAGTGAGCCCGACACCGGGGAGCTGTTTTTT	CAISEPDTGELFF
TRBJ2-7	.	TRBV21-1	.	TGTGCCAGCTTCTATCTGGGGAGGGGCCACGAGCAGTACTTC	CASFYLGRGHEQYF
TRBJ2-7	TRBD2	TRBV27	once	TGTGCCAGCAGTTTCCTACTAGCGGGGGCCGCCTACGAGCAGTACTTC	CASSFLLAGAAYEQYF
TRBJ1-2	.	TRBV2	.	TGTGCCAGCAGGTACAGTCTGGGCGGCTACACCTTC	CASRYSLGGYTF
TRBJ1-3	.	TRBV28	.	TGTGCCAGCAGTTTAACGGGGTTCGGAAACACCATATATTTT	CASSLTGFGNTIYF
TRBJ2-7	.	TRBV2	.	TGTGCCAGCAGTTCCATTCCCTACGAGCAGTACTTC	CASSSIPYEQYF
TRBJ1-3	.	TRBV9	.	TGTGCCAGCAGGCGAGAGGGCTCTGGAAACACCATATATTTT	CASRREGSGNTIYF
TRBJ2-1	.	TRBV7-9	.	TGTGCCAGCAGGAACGGCGGGACAGAGAATAAGTTCTTC	CASRNGGTENKFF
TRBJ1-3	.	TRBV30	once	TGTGCCTTACAGCGAAACACCATATATTTT	CALQRNTIYF
TRBJ2-7	.	TRBV29-1	.	TGCAGCGTTGAAGCTTCAGACTACGAGCAGTACTTC	CSVEASDYEQYF
TRBJ1-1	TRBD1	TRBV23-1	.	TGCGCCAGCAGCCTACGGGACAGGGTTCGATCGAACACTGAAGCTTTCTTT	CASSLRDRVRSNTEAFF
TRBJ1-2	TRBD1	TRBV19	.	TGTGCCAGTAGTACCTCTACAGGGGGCGGGTATGGCTACACCTTC	CASSTSTGGGYGYTF
TRBJ2-1	TRBD2	TRBV4-3	.	TGCGCCAGCAGCCAAGATAGCCTAGCGGGGCCCGACAATGAGCAGTTCTTC	CASSQDSLAGPDNEQFF
TRBJ1-5	TRBD1	TRBV7-2	.	TGTGCCAGCAGCCCGGGACAGGGAAGCAATCAGCCCCAGCATTTT	CASSPGQGSNQPQHF
TRBJ1-2	.	TRBV7-9	.	TGTGCCAGCAGCCCCGGGGGAGGGGACTATGGCTACACCTTC	CASSPGGGDYGYTF
TRBJ2-3	.	TRBV7-2	.	TGTGCCAGCAGCTTAGCAGCAGGGGCAGCTAGCACAGATACGCAGTATTTT	CASSLAAGAASTDTQYF
TRBJ1-4	.	TRBV7-6	.	TGTGCCAGCAGTATAGGGGGGGGAACTAATGAAAAACTGTTTTTT	CASSIGGGTNEKLFF
TRBJ1-6	TRBD1	TRBV14	.	TGTGCCAGCTCATCCCCCGGGACAGGGGTCAGAAAGATTAATTCACCCCTCCACTTT	CASSSPGTGVRKINSPLHF
TRBJ1-6	TRBD1	TRBV2	.	TGTGCCAGCAGGGCGATGGCCGGGACAGGGGGTAATTCACCCCTCCACTTT	CASRAMAGTGGNSPLHF
TRBJ1-1	.	TRBV19	.	TGTGCCAGTAGTATAGAAGGGTCCGGAGGGCCTCGGAACACTGAAGCTTTCTTT	CASSIEGSGGPRNTEAFF
TRBJ1-5	TRBD1	TRBV6-2/TRBV6-3	once	TGTGCCAGCAGTTGGACAGGGGGCAATCAGCCCCAGCATTTT	CASSWTGGNQPQHF
TRBJ1-2	TRBD1	TRBV5-4	.	TGTGCCAGCAGCTTGAGGGGGACAGGGAGCTATGGCTACACCTTC	CASSLRGTGSYGYTF
TRBJ1-5	TRBD1	TRBV6-1	once	TGTGCCAGCAGTGGGACAGGGGGTCGGAATAGCAATCAGCCCCAGCATTTT	CASSGTGGRNSNQPQHF
TRBJ1-2	TRBD1	TRBV10-2	few	TGCGCCAGCAGTGACCCCGCGTCAGGGGGATTGATGTATGGCTACACCTTC	CASSDPASGGLMYGYTF
TRBJ2-1	TRBD2	TRBV18	.	TGTGCCAGCTCACCCGGGACTAGCGGGAGACACTACAATGAGCAGTTCTTC	CASSPGTSGRHYNEQFF
TRBJ2-7	.	TRBV5-6	.	TGTGCCGTTGGGAGTCTCTCCTACGAGCAGTACTTC	CAVGSLSYEQYF
TRBJ2-3	.	TRBV19	few	TGTGCCAGTACCACGGGACGAGGGAGGCATACAGATACGCAGTATTTT	CASTTGRGRHTDTQYF
TRBJ1-2	.	TRBV5-4	many	TGTGCCAGCACCTACGTGAGGTCCGGGTATGGCTACACCTTC	CASTYVRSGYGYTF
TRBJ2-5	.	TRBV27	.	TGTGCCAGCAGTTTGGGCCCGGTCGGGACCCAGTACTTC	CASSLGPVGTQYF
TRBJ1-5	TRBD1	TRBV4-1	.	TGCGCCAGCAGCCACCGGGACAGAACCAATCAGCCCCAGCATTTT	CASSHRDRTNQPQHF
TRBJ2-1	.	TRBV19	.	TGTGCCAGTAGTATCGGGTCGGGTGTCACCTACAATGAGCAGTTCTTC	CASSIGSGVTYNEQFF
TRBJ2-3	TRBD1	TRBV24-1	.	TGTGCCACCAGTGATCTCGGTAGGACAGGGGTAGATACGCAGTATTTT	CATSDLGRTGVDTQYF
TRBJ1-2	TRBD1	TRBV11-2	once	TGTGCCAGCAGCTCGGACAGGTGGGAGGAATTTTACTATGGCTACACCTTC	CASSSDRWEEFYYGYTF
TRBJ1-2	.	TRBV5-8	.	TGTGCCAGCAGCGCGGGAGTCTATGGCTACACCTTC	CASSAGVYGYTF
TRBJ2-1	.	TRBV7-9	.	TGTGCCAGCAGTCTCCCGGGGTTTAACAATGAGCAGTTCTTC	CASSLPGFNNEQFF
TRBJ1-5	TRBD1	TRBV7-8	.	TGTGCCAGCAGCGTTGGGACAGGGGGCGTCCAGCAGCCCCAGCATTTT	CASSVGTGGVQQPQHF
TRBJ2-7	.	TRBV18	once	TGTGCCAGCTCACCACGACAGGGTGGAGGGGAGCAGTACTTC	CASSPRQGGGEQYF